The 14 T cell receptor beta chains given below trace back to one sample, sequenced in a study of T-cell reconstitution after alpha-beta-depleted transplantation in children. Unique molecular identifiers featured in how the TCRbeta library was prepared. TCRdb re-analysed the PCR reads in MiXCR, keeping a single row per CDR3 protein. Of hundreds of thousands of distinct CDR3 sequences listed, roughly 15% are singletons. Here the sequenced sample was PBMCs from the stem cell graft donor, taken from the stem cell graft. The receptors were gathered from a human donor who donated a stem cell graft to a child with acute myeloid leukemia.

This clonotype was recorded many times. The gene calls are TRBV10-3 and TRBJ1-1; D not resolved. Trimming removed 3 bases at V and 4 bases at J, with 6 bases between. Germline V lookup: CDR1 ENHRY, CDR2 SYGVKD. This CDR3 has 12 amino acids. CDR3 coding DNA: TGTGCCATCAGTGACTCGGGCACTGAAGCTTTCTTT. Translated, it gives CAISDSGTEAFF.

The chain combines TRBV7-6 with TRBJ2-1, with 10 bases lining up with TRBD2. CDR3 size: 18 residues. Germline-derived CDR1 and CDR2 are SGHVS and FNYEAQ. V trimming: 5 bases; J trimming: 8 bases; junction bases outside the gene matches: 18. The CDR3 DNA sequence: TGTGCCAGCAGCCCCTCAGCAGCGGGGGGGCCGGGCTTGGATGAGCAGTTCTTC. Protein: CASSPSAAGGPGLDEQFF.

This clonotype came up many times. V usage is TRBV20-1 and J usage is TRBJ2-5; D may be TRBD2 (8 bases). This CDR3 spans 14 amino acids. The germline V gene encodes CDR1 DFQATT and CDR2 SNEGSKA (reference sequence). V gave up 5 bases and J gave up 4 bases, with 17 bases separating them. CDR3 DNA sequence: TGCAGTGCTTCTCGGGAGGGGGCAGGAGAGACCCAGTACTTC. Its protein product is CSASREGAGETQYF.

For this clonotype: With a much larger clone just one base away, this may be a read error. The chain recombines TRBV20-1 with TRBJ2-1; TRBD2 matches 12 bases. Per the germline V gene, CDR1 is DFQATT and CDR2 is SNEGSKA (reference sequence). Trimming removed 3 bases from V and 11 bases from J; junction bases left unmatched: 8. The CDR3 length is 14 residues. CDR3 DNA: TGCAGTGCTAGCCTAGCGGGGGGGCCTAATCAGCAGTTCTTC. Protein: CSASLAGGPNQQFF.

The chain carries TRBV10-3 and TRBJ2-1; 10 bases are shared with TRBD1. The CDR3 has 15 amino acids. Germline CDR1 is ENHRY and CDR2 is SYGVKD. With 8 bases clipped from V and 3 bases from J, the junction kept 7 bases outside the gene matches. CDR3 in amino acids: CAIGEGQGFYNEQFF. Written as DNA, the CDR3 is TGTGCCATCGGGGAGGGACAGGGGTTCTACAATGAGCAGTTCTTC.

CDR3 loop: CASSSGTAEDLKYGYTF. DNA of the CDR3: TGCGCCAGCAGCTCCGGGACTGCCGAAGACTTAAAGTATGGCTACACCTTC. This chain uses TRBV5-1 with TRBJ1-2; D possibly corresponds to TRBD1 (5 bases). The CDR3 runs to 17 residues. Between the trimmed V and J ends, which lost 3 bases and 5 bases, there was a span of 23 bases. Germline CDR1 and CDR2: SGHRS and YFSETQ.

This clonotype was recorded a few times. CDR3 region: CASRTTGSDTQYF. The DNA of the CDR3 is TGTGCCAGCAGAACGACAGGTTCAGATACGCAGTATTTT. V usage is TRBV11-2 and J usage is TRBJ2-3, with D perhaps matching TRBD1 (6 bases). The CDR3 has 13 residues. Trimming removed 6 bases from V and 4 bases from J, with 11 bases in between. Looked up from germline, CDR1 is SGHAT and CDR2 is FQNNGV. The whole variable domain, filled in from reference TRBV11-2 and TRBJ2-3, reads EAGVAQSPRYKIIEKRQSVAFWCNPISGHATLYWYQQILGQGPKLLIQFQNNGVVDDSQLPKDRFSAERLKGVDSTLKIQPAKLEDSAVYLCASRTTGSDTQYFGPGTRLTVL.

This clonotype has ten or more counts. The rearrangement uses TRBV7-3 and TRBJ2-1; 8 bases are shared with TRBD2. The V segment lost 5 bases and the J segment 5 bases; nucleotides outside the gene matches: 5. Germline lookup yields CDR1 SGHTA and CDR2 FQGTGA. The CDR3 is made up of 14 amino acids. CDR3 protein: CASSPGGHNNEQFF. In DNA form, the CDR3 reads TGTGCCAGCAGCCCGGGGGGGCACAACAATGAGCAGTTCTTC. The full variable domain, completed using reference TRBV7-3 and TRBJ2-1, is GAGVSQTPSNKVTEKGKYVELRCDPISGHTALYWYRQSLGQGPEFLIYFQGTGAADDSGLPNDRFFAVRPEGSVSTLKIQRTERGDSAVYLCASSPGGHNNEQFFGPGTRLTVL.

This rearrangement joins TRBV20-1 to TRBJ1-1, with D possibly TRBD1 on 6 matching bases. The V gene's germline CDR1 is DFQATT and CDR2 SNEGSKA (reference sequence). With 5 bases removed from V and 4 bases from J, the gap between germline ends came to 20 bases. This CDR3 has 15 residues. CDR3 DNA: TGCAGTGCTGCCCGGACCTTAAGGGGGTTCACTGAAGCTTTCTTT. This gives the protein CSAARTLRGFTEAFF.

CDR3 in DNA: TGTGCCAGCAGCTTAGTCTCCATAACTAGCGGGGCCCGAGGTACGCAGTATTTT. Its protein is CASSLVSITSGARGTQYF. The chain combines TRBV11-2 with TRBJ2-3; 10 bases agree with TRBD2. Per the germline V gene, CDR1 is SGHAT and CDR2 is FQNNGV. J gave up 8 bases and V 1 base, and 15 bases lay outside the gene matches. The CDR3 is 18 residues long.

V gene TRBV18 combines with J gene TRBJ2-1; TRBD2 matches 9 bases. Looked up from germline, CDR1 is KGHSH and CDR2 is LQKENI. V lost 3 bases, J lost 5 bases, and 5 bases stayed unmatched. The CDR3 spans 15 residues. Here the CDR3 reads CASSPLAGANNEQFF. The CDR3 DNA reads TGTGCCAGCTCACCCTTAGCGGGGGCAAACAATGAGCAGTTCTTC.

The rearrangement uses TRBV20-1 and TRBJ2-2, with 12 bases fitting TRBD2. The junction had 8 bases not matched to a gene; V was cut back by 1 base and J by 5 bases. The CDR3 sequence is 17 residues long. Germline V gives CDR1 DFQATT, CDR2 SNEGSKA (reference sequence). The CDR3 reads CSARAFVTSGGTGELFF. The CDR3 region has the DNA TGCAGTGCTAGAGCCTTCGTGACTAGCGGGGGAACCGGGGAGCTGTTTTTT.

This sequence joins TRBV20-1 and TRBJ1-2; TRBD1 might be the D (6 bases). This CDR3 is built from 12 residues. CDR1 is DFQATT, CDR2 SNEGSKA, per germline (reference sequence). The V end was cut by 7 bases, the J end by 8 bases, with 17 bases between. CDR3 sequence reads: CSVKGGGGGYTF. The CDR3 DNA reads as TGCAGTGTCAAGGGCGGGGGCGGGGGCTACACCTTC.

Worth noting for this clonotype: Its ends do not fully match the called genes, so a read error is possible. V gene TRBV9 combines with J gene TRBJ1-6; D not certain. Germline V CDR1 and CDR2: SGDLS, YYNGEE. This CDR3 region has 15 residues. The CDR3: CARSVGRTYNSPLHF. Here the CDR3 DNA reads TGTGCCAGGAGCGTAGGGCGGACCTATAATTCACCCCTCCACTTT.